This T cell receptor (beta chain) was observed in a study of T cells in Graves' hyperthyroidism and ophthalmopathy. Overall study findings and caveats: Most thyroid clonotypes with frequency above 0.001 were detected in blood.

Uncontrolled infection, other autoimmune disease, pregnancy or lactation led to exclusion. There are 18 residues in the CDR3. With 4 bases removed from V and 2 bases from J, the gap between germline ends came to 25 bases. Germline V gene sequence: CDR1 SGHRS, CDR2 YFSETQ. A word on this clonotype: Its antigen is not known.

The investigators amplified TCR beta CDR3 regions from RNA transcripts. Initially, a first-round RT-PCR of the TCR CDR3 employed the HTBI primer set. From the multiplex PCR reads, TCRdb called clonotypes with MiXCR, one entry per CDR3 protein. The sample lists fewer than 750,000 distinct CDR3 sequences, approximately 44% seen once, with roughly 8.2% in the top ten. Material for sequencing was peripheral blood or thyroid tissue (not recorded which). The sequence was collected from a woman younger than 35 with Graves' hyperthyroidism. The chain combines TRBV5-1 with TRBJ2-7; TRBD2 might be the D (6 bases). The CDR3 region is CASSTGRLSGGPAYEQYF. For the CDR3, the DNA is TGCGCCAGCAGCACGGGGAGGCTGAGTGGGGGACCGGCCTACGAGCAGTACTTC.